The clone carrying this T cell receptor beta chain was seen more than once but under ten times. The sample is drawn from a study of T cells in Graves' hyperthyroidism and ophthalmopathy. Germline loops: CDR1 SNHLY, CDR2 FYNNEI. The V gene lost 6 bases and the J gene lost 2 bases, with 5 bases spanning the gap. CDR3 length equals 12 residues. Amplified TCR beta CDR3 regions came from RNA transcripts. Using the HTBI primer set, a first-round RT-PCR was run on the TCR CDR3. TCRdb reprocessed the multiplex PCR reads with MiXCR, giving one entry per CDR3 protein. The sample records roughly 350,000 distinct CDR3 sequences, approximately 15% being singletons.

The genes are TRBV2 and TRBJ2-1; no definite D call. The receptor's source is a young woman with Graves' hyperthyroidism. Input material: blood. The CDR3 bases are TGTGCCAGCAGAGACACCTACAATGAGCAGTTCTTC. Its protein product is CASRDTYNEQFF.